The TCR beta chain described here comes from a study of breast tumors, draining lymph nodes, adjacent tissues (TCRdb year 2016). Background for the entire study: TCR beta repertoires were compared across tumor, adjacent nontumor tissue and axillary lymph nodes obtained from breast cancer patients. In human breast cancer, the study set out to evaluate how tumor, surrounding tissue and draining lymph node repertoires relate to one another and whether T cells may move between these sites.

V loses 7 bases of germline sequence and J loses 4 bases, and the interval between the two ends is 15 bases. Reading from cysteine to phenylalanine, the CDR3 counts 14 amino acids. CDR3 DNA is the only sequence kept; it has 42 bases, read in frame from the first base. There are many counts of this clonotype. The specificity of this receptor is unknown. No quality values exist for individual bases; no much larger clone is one base distant. The lymph node samples were taken from the axillary draining lymph nodes of breast cancer patients. The instrument given in TCRdb is Illumina HiSeq 2000. TCR beta chain libraries were generated through multiplex PCR amplification. The amplified TCR beta chain products were analyzed by high-throughput sequencing. Clones were called with MiXCR by TCRdb after fastp trimmed the public reads at Q25, and only in-frame beta chains were retained. Under each unique CDR3 protein, matching rows form one entry showing the most common genes and DNA. This sample lists over 200,000 distinct CDR3 sequences; approximately 31% were detected once. Over 1.1% of the sample lies in the top ten.

Study-wide conclusions, independent of this receptor: Tumor and nontumor tissue repertoires were found to be significantly more similar in luminal-like than in basal-like breast cancer. The data were considered consistent with the idea that most tumor T cells come from the lymph node and then expand in tumor tissue. Tumors showed preferential V and J gene usage, and their T-cell repertoire diversity fell below that of lymph nodes yet above that of nontumor tissue. The conclusion that tumor T cells originate in lymph nodes was presented as consistent with a hypothesis rather than as directly demonstrated.

The clonotype originates from a female donor with breast cancer. Some clones in this sample may be carry-over from other donors' samples. The V gene is TRBV12-3 or TRBV12-4 and the J gene is TRBJ2-3, with the D gene uncertain. Input material: axillary lymph node tissue. The bases are TGTGCCAGCATGGATAGCAGTGGGGCAGATACGCAGTATTTT. This codes for CASMDSSGADTQYF.